The 16 T cell receptor beta chains listed next were all sequenced from one sample in a study of blood T cell repertoires in COVID-19. The table came from immunoSEQ multiplex PCR; TCRdb's copy has only in-frame clones and leaves some out. The data hold hundreds of thousands of clones, with roughly 86% observed a single time. Sequencing input: peripheral blood. These receptors came from a man aged 18-30 years with active or convalescent COVID-19.

The chain is built from TRBV2 and TRBJ1-6; no firm D call. CDR1 is SNHLY, CDR2 FYNNEI, per germline. Trimming stripped 8 bases from V and 13 bases from J, with 21 bases between. This CDR3 has 14 residues. In DNA form, the CDR3 reads TGTGCCAGCCTAGACCCCACACCTGCATCCCCCCTCCACTTT. Protein: CASLDPTPASPLHF.

The V and J genes are TRBV6-1 and TRBJ1-4; D gene unclear. The CDR3 contains 13 residues. CDR1 and CDR2 (germline): MNHNS, SASEGT. The ends were cut back, 2 bases at V and 4 bases at J, with 5 bases in the middle. As DNA, the CDR3 is TGTGCCAGCAGTGAAAACAGTAATGAAAAACTGTTTTTT. It encodes CASSENSNEKLFF.

The table lists this clone with a few counts. The J gene is TRBJ2-5, the V gene TRBV5-6, with D perhaps TRBD1 (5 bases). This CDR3 contains 15 residues. The V end was cut by 4 bases, the J end by 3 bases, with 16 bases between. Germline values: CDR1 SGHDT, CDR2 YYEEEE. The CDR3: CASSPLDSDKETQYF. The CDR3 DNA follows: TGTGCCAGCAGCCCCCTTGACAGCGACAAAGAGACCCAGTACTTC.

The chain has TRBV5-1 and TRBJ2-1; D remains unclear. V was clipped by 3 bases and J by 8 bases, with 6 bases between them. CDR1 SGHRS and CDR2 YFSETQ come from the germline V gene. The CDR3 sequence is 11 residues long. The CDR3 sequence is CASSSVDEQFF. The CDR3 nucleotides read TGCGCCAGCAGCTCGGTCGATGAGCAGTTCTTC. Full variable domain (outside the CDR3, taken from reference TRBV5-1 and TRBJ2-1): KAGVTQTPRYLIKTRGQQVTLSCSPISGHRSVSWYQQTPGQGLQFLFEYFSETQRNKGNFPGRFSGRQFSNSRSEMNVSTLELGDSALYLCASSSVDEQFFGPGTRLTVL.

The chain carries TRBV19 and TRBJ2-2, with 11 bases lining up with TRBD1. Trimming took 4 bases from V and 6 from J; bases not matched to a gene: 4. Germline CDR1 and CDR2: LNHDA and SQIVND (reference sequence). The CDR3 runs to 15 residues. CDR3 in amino acids: CASSRTGGASGELFF. CDR3 DNA sequence: TGTGCCAGTAGTAGGACAGGGGGCGCATCCGGGGAGCTGTTTTTT.

The rearrangement joins TRBV3-1 (or the pseudogene TRBV3-2) to TRBJ2-1; 9 bases line up with TRBD2. CDR3 length: 18 residues. Per germline, CDR1 LGHDT and CDR2 YNNKEL (reference sequence). With V trimmed by 0 bases and J by 3 bases, 9 bases remained unmatched. The CDR3 region is CASSQEGPLAGHYNEQFF. The CDR3 nucleotides read TGTGCCAGCAGCCAAGAAGGCCCACTAGCGGGCCACTACAATGAGCAGTTCTTC.

V is TRBV5-4 and J is TRBJ2-1; 11 nucleotides match TRBD2. The junction had 16 bases not matched to a gene; V was cut back by 9 bases and J by 5 bases. Germline CDR1 is SGHNT and CDR2 is YYREEE (reference sequence). This CDR3 spans 17 amino acids. CDR3 nucleotide sequence: TGTGCCATAAGAGCCGGGACTAGCGGCGACCTTAACAATGAGCAGTTCTTC. Its translation is CAIRAGTSGDLNNEQFF.

The sample holds one count of this clone. CDR3 sequence: CASSSTGGPGDIQYF. The DNA for the CDR3 is TGTGCCAGCAGTTCCACAGGGGGACCTGGGGACATTCAGTACTTC. This chain joins TRBV27 and TRBJ2-4; 8 bases fit TRBD1. The V segment lost 4 bases and the J segment 8 bases; nucleotides outside the gene matches: 10. This CDR3 has 15 residues. Germline V CDR1 and CDR2: MNHEY, SMNVEV (reference sequence).

The rearrangement joins TRBV25-1 to TRBJ2-5; 14 nucleotides agree with TRBD2. CDR1 and CDR2 (germline): MGHDK, SYGVNS. V lost 1 base and J lost 10; bases outside the gene matches: 5. This CDR3 is built from 15 residues. The CDR3 spells CASSEWTSGGPCQYF. DNA of the CDR3: TGTGCCAGCAGTGAATGGACTAGCGGGGGGCCTTGCCAGTACTTC.

The V and J genes are TRBV19 and TRBJ1-6; D perhaps matches TRBD1 (6 bases). The CDR3 runs 16 residues. V dropped 2 bases and J dropped 10 bases, with 18 bases sitting between them. From germline, CDR1 is LNHDA and CDR2 SQIVND (reference sequence). CDR3 sequence: CASSISWGQRSSPLHF. In DNA, the CDR3 is TGTGCCAGTAGTATAAGTTGGGGACAACGCAGCTCACCCCTCCACTTT.

The V call is TRBV19, the J call TRBJ1-1; D is perhaps TRBD1 (5 bases). CDR1 LNHDA and CDR2 SQIVND come from the germline V gene (reference sequence). The germline V and J ends were trimmed by 0 bases and 1 base, with 21 bases remaining between them. The CDR3 covers 19 residues. DNA of the CDR3: TGTGCCAGTAGTATAGACTCCCAGGCGGCAGGGTTTTCGAACACTGAAGCTTTCTTT. As protein: CASSIDSQAAGFSNTEAFF.

The CDR3 DNA sequence: TGTGCCAGCAGCATGGATTTGGGGCACACTGAAGCTTTCTTT. Its protein product is CASSMDLGHTEAFF. The chain recombines TRBV2 with TRBJ1-1; possible D gene TRBD1, 5 bases. The CDR3 contains 14 residues. From germline, CDR1 is SNHLY and CDR2 FYNNEI. Trimming took 6 bases from V and 3 from J, leaving 14 bases between them.

V usage is TRBV5-8 and J usage is TRBJ2-2; a weak D match, TRBD1 (6 bases). The CDR3 has 15 amino acids. The V end lost 0 bases, the J end lost 3 bases, and 9 bases lay between the germline ends. Germline values: CDR1 SGHTS, CDR2 YDEGEE. CDR3 protein: CASSLGQGYTGELFF. The CDR3 nucleotides are TGTGCCAGCAGCTTGGGGCAGGGGTACACCGGGGAGCTGTTTTTT.

The chain combines TRBV27 with TRBJ2-7; maybe TRBD2 (6 bases). Germline-derived CDR1 and CDR2 are MNHEY and SMNVEV (reference sequence). V gave up 6 bases and J gave up 0 bases, with 9 bases separating them. The CDR3 contains 13 residues. The CDR3 loop is CASRLGSSYEQYF. The CDR3 nucleotides are TGTGCCAGCAGGCTCGGGAGCTCCTACGAGCAGTACTTC.

J is TRBJ2-7 and V is TRBV3-1 (or the pseudogene TRBV3-2); TRBD1 agrees at 8 bases. Trimming took 4 bases from V and 5 from J; bases not matched to a gene: 7. Germline V gene sequence: CDR1 LGHDT, CDR2 YNNKEL (reference sequence). CDR3 size: 14 residues. Written as DNA, the CDR3 is TGTGCCAGCAGCCCCTACAGGACAGGGCACGAGCAGTACTTC. Translating gives CASSPYRTGHEQYF.

The V call is TRBV7-6, the J call TRBJ2-7, with TRBD2 identical over 9 bases. The germline gives CDR1 SGHVS, CDR2 FNYEAQ. V shed 5 bases and J 4 bases; nucleotides not matched to a gene: 27. The CDR3 is made up of 21 amino acids. Here the CDR3 DNA reads TGTGCCAGCAGCCCCGAGTCTTTTTTGGGACTAGCCCCTCTATACCTATACGAGCAGTACTTC. Encoded protein: CASSPESFLGLAPLYLYEQYF. Full variable domain (missing parts from reference TRBV7-6 and TRBJ2-7): GAGVSQSPRYKVTKRGQDVALRCDPISGHVSLYWYRQALGQGPEFLTYFNYEAQQDKSGLPNDRFSAERPEGSISTLTIQRTEQRDSAMYRCASSPESFLGLAPLYLYEQYFGPGTRLTVT.